One and the same sample provided the 32 T cell receptor beta chains below, sequenced in a study of OX40 agonist ivuxolimab in advanced cancers. TCRdb keeps only in-frame clones here, not all; method: immunoSEQ multiplex PCR. This sample has roughly 38,000 clones, with around 90% found just once. Sequencing was performed on CD4+ or CD8+ T cells sorted from blood, taken in a trial of the OX40 agonist ivuxolimab. The receptors were gathered from an adult with an advanced solid tumor such as melanoma, head and neck, liver or kidney cancer.

The V gene is TRBV9, the J gene TRBJ2-5, with D possibly matching TRBD1 (5 bases). Trimming left V 2 bases short and J 4 bases short, with 9 bases between. The CDR3 is 13 amino acids. Germline lookup yields CDR1 SGDLS and CDR2 YYNGEE. CDR3 protein: CASSVAGRETQYF. The DNA of the CDR3 is TGTGCCAGCAGCGTGGCAGGGCGAGAGACCCAGTACTTC.

The chain links TRBV9 to TRBJ2-3, with 13 bases lining up with TRBD2. V trimming: 2 bases; J trimming: 14 bases; junction bases outside the gene matches: 8. CDR3 size: 14 residues. Germline assignment: CDR1 SGDLS and CDR2 YYNGEE. The CDR3 here is CASSVRTSGGQVYF. As DNA, the CDR3 is TGTGCCAGCAGCGTTCGGACTAGCGGGGGCCAAGTGTATTTT.

This clone was detected once. The genes are TRBV7-3 and TRBJ2-2, with D perhaps matching TRBD1 or TRBD2 (5 bases each). In germline, CDR1 is SGHTA, CDR2 FQGTGA. This CDR3 spans 16 amino acids. The germline V and J ends were trimmed by 5 bases and 6 bases, with 19 bases remaining between them. CDR3 sequence: CASSQNGAGLAGELFF. DNA for the CDR3: TGTGCCAGCAGCCAGAACGGGGCAGGGCTAGCCGGGGAGCTGTTTTTT.

The chain carries TRBV7-9 and TRBJ1-2; the match to TRBD1 covers 12 bases. This CDR3 is built from 16 residues. Germline V gene lookup returns CDR1 SEHNR and CDR2 FQNEAQ (reference sequence). Trimming at V came to 3 bases and at J to 4 bases, leaving 6 bases not matched to a gene. CDR3 in amino acids: CASSFSGTGGGYGYTF. DNA of the CDR3: TGTGCCAGCAGCTTCTCCGGGACAGGGGGCGGCTATGGCTACACCTTC.

The chain is built from TRBV5-1 and TRBJ1-1, with 12 bases matching TRBD1. Germline CDR1 is SGHRS and CDR2 is YFSETQ. The CDR3 runs to 19 residues. Trimming took 4 bases from V and 1 from J; bases not matched to a gene: 14. The CDR3 DNA sequence: TGCGCCAGCAGCCAACGCCCCCCGGGACAGGGGGCTGGGAACACTGAAGCTTTCTTT. Translating gives CASSQRPPGQGAGNTEAFF.

V and J are TRBV9 and TRBJ1-4; D not resolved. The CDR3 extends over 15 amino acids. Germline V CDR1 and CDR2: SGDLS, YYNGEE. Trimming stripped 4 bases from V and 7 bases from J, with 17 bases between. The chain's CDR3 is CASSSDPTSTEKLFF. CDR3 DNA sequence: TGTGCCAGCAGCTCGGACCCAACTTCTACTGAAAAACTGTTTTTT.

This chain links TRBV5-5 with TRBJ2-1; TRBD2 matches at 11 bases. V lost 3 bases to trimming and J lost 2 bases; unmatched junction nucleotides: 4. The CDR3 sequence is 16 residues long. Per germline, CDR1 SGHKS and CDR2 YYEKEE (reference sequence). CDR3 nucleotide sequence: TGTGCCAGCAGCTGGGGACTAGCGGCTACCTACAATGAGCAGTTCTTC. This gives the protein CASSWGLAATYNEQFF.

This chain uses TRBV6-5 with TRBJ1-2; 8 bases line up with TRBD1. V gave up 5 bases and J gave up 6 bases; unmatched junction bases: 5. Germline CDR1 is MNHEY and CDR2 is SVGAGI. The CDR3 runs to 13 residues. CDR3 coding DNA: TGTGCCAGCAGTCCTAACAGGGGGGATGGCTACACCTTC. It yields the protein CASSPNRGDGYTF.

This sequence joins TRBV7-2 and TRBJ2-5; 11 bases map to TRBD2. CDR1 SGHTA and CDR2 FQGNSA come from the germline V gene. Trimming at V came to 4 bases and at J to 4 bases, leaving 8 bases not matched to a gene. The CDR3 runs to 16 residues. The CDR3 is CASSWYSGGAAETQYF. The CDR3 nucleotides are TGTGCCAGCAGCTGGTATAGCGGGGGGGCGGCAGAGACCCAGTACTTC.

This rearrangement joins TRBV7-9 to TRBJ2-7; the match to TRBD1 covers 9 bases. This CDR3 has 14 amino acids. V dropped 4 bases and J dropped 3; count of bases not matched to a gene: 4. Germline loops: CDR1 SEHNR, CDR2 FQNEAQ (reference sequence). CDR3 DNA: TGTGCCAGCAGCTACGACAGGGGGTACTACGAGCAGTACTTC. Its translation: CASSYDRGYYEQYF.

This chain joins TRBV7-9 and TRBJ1-1; D not certain. Germline lookup yields CDR1 SEHNR and CDR2 FQNEAQ (reference sequence). CDR3 length: 13 residues. Trimming left V 3 bases short and J 2 bases short, with 7 bases between. The CDR3 spells CASSFGENTEAFF. The CDR3 DNA follows: TGTGCCAGCAGCTTTGGGGAAAACACTGAAGCTTTCTTT.

The chain carries TRBV7-8 and TRBJ2-7; weak D call: TRBD1 (6 bases). This CDR3 is built from 14 residues. The germline CDR1 and CDR2 sequences are SGHVS and FQNEAQ. V was trimmed by 5 bases and J by 6 bases, leaving 17 bases between them. CDR3 sequence reads: CASSPRDGQSEQYF. CDR3 in DNA: TGTGCCAGCAGCCCAAGAGATGGACAGAGCGAGCAGTACTTC.

The chain uses TRBV5-1 and TRBJ2-2; tentative D call: TRBD2 (5 bases). Germline V gene data show CDR1 as SGHRS and CDR2 as YFSETQ. Trimming pared 5 bases from V and 4 bases from J, leaving 9 bases between. CDR3 size: 13 residues. CDR3 protein: CASREVVTGELFF. Here the CDR3 DNA reads TGCGCCAGCAGGGAGGTGGTCACCGGGGAGCTGTTTTTT.

The chain recombines TRBV4-1 with TRBJ2-4; D uncertain. Germline CDR1 MGHRA, CDR2 YSYEKL. V was trimmed by 1 base and J by 4 bases, leaving 14 bases between them. This CDR3 is built from 16 residues. The CDR3 sequence is CASSQGSQRGKNIQYF. DNA for the CDR3: TGCGCCAGCAGCCAAGGGTCGCAACGCGGAAAAAACATTCAGTACTTC.

The chain employs TRBV6-5 and TRBJ2-7; 7 bases are a match to TRBD1. CDR1 is MNHEY and CDR2 is SVGAGI in the germline V gene. J lost 0 bases, V lost 2 bases, and 7 bases had no gene match. The CDR3 covers 16 residues. CDR3 nucleotide sequence: TGTGCCAGCAGTTACACAGGGGCGCGAAGCTCCTACGAGCAGTACTTC. Encoded protein: CASSYTGARSSYEQYF.

This rearrangement joins TRBV6-5 to TRBJ2-3; D remains unclear. This CDR3 is 13 amino acids long. Trimming cost V 7 bases and J 10 bases, with 18 bases left between them. The germline CDR1 and CDR2 sequences are MNHEY and SVGAGI. The CDR3 DNA is TGTGCCAGCACCACAAGAATTGAGGCTGCGCAGTATTTT. The encoded protein is CASTTRIEAAQYF.

The chain carries TRBV7-8 and TRBJ2-7, with 7 positions matching TRBD1. The CDR3 runs to 14 residues. Germline V gene sequence: CDR1 SGHVS, CDR2 FQNEAQ. J lost 2 bases, V lost 5 bases, and 6 bases had no gene match. The CDR3 loop is CASSPLGTAYEQYF. CDR3 in DNA: TGTGCCAGCAGCCCGCTCGGGACAGCCTACGAGCAGTACTTC. Full variable domain (outside the CDR3, taken from reference TRBV7-8 and TRBJ2-7): GAGVSQSPRYKVAKRGQDVALRCDPISGHVSLFWYQQALGQGPEFLTYFQNEAQLDKSGLPSDRFFAERPEGSVSTLKIQRTQQEDSAVYLCASSPLGTAYEQYFGPGTRLTVT.

The V and J genes are TRBV5-1 and TRBJ1-1; TRBD1 agrees at 9 bases. This CDR3 comprises 16 residues. Per the germline V gene, CDR1 is SGHRS and CDR2 is YFSETQ. Losses at the gene ends were 7 bases for V and 4 bases for J; bases not matched to a gene: 14. The CDR3 reads CASFTGGVYGSTEAFF. CDR3 coding DNA: TGCGCCAGCTTCACAGGGGGCGTTTATGGAAGCACTGAAGCTTTCTTT.

J is TRBJ1-6 and V is TRBV5-1; 7 bases map to TRBD1. CDR3 size: 14 residues. CDR1 and CDR2 from the germline V gene are SGHRS and YFSETQ. V dropped 4 bases and J dropped 8; count of bases not matched to a gene: 6. The CDR3 DNA follows: TGCGCCAGCAGCCCCTTAGGGGGCGATTCACCCCTCCACTTT. Translating it yields CASSPLGGDSPLHF.

This chain links TRBV19 with TRBJ1-2, with D possibly being TRBD1 (5 bases). The ends were cut back, 1 base at V and 4 bases at J, with 10 bases in the middle. The CDR3 has 14 residues. Germline CDR1 and CDR2: LNHDA and SQIVND (reference sequence). CDR3 region: CASSIVGEFYGYTF. Written as DNA, the CDR3 is TGTGCCAGTAGTATAGTGGGGGAATTCTATGGCTACACCTTC.

The V gene is TRBV19, the J gene TRBJ1-2, with D perhaps matching TRBD1 (5 bases). V lost 5 bases and J 3 bases, leaving 13 bases between the germline ends. CDR1 is LNHDA and CDR2 is SQIVND in the germline V gene (reference sequence). This CDR3 has 14 amino acids. The CDR3 DNA is TGTGCCAGTAGTCCCCGCCCAGGGTACTATGGCTACACCTTC. It codes for CASSPRPGYYGYTF.

A few counts support this clone. This sequence joins TRBV7-6 and TRBJ1-3; D remains unclear. The germline gives CDR1 SGHVS, CDR2 FNYEAQ. V lost 6 bases and J lost 0, with 12 bases in between. The CDR3 length is 15 residues. In nucleotides, the CDR3 is TGTGCCAGCAGGTTCCGCCCAAACTCTGGAAACACCATATATTTT. Residues: CASRFRPNSGNTIYF. The full variable domain, in which reference TRBV7-6 and TRBJ1-3 provide the parts outside the CDR3, is GAGVSQSPRYKVTKRGQDVALRCDPISGHVSLYWYRQALGQGPEFLTYFNYEAQQDKSGLPNDRFSAERPEGSISTLTIQRTEQRDSAMYRCASRFRPNSGNTIYFGEGSWLTVV.

The chain uses TRBV29-1 and TRBJ2-2, with D possibly being TRBD1 (6 bases). The V gene's germline CDR1 is SQVTM and CDR2 ANQGSEA. V was shortened by 5 bases and J by 7 bases, with 14 bases between the two germline ends. The CDR3 covers 13 residues. The CDR3 protein is CSVRGRGVGELFF. The CDR3 nucleotides read TGCAGCGTTAGGGGCAGGGGTGTCGGGGAGCTGTTTTTT.

The chain is built from TRBV27 and TRBJ1-5; 8 bases line up with TRBD1. V trimming: 1 base; J trimming: 2 bases; junction bases outside the gene matches: 16. This CDR3 has 20 residues. Per germline, CDR1 MNHEY and CDR2 SMNVEV (reference sequence). The CDR3 loop is CASSLFPLQGAVRGNQPQHF. DNA of the CDR3: TGTGCCAGCAGTTTATTTCCCCTCCAGGGGGCGGTCAGGGGCAATCAGCCCCAGCATTTT.

The chain recombines TRBV5-4 with TRBJ2-5; D is possibly TRBD1 (6 bases). The J call may be mistaken, given a closer DNA end match to TRBJ2-7. Germline V CDR1 and CDR2: SGHNT, YYREEE (reference sequence). The CDR3 is 13 residues long. The CDR3 bases are TGTGCCAGCAGCCCTGGGGGCCCCTACGAGCAGTACTTC. It codes for CASSPGGPYEQYF.

This clone was counted a single time. This chain uses TRBV10-3 with TRBJ2-1; D is uncertain. Trimming left V 2 bases short and J 8 bases short, with 4 bases between. The germline V gene encodes CDR1 ENHRY and CDR2 SYGVKD. The length of the CDR3 is 11 residues. For the CDR3, the DNA is TGTGCCATCAGTGAGGGGGATGAGCAGTTCTTC. Protein sequence: CAISEGDEQFF.

V usage is TRBV30 and J usage is TRBJ2-6, with D maybe TRBD2 (5 bases). The CDR3 is 14 residues long. V was clipped by 5 bases and J by 2 bases, with 10 bases between them. Germline V gene data show CDR1 as GTSNPN and CDR2 as SVGIG (reference sequence). DNA of the CDR3: TGTGCCTGGGCGCACGGGGCTGGGGCCAACGTCCTGACTTTC. Translation: CAWAHGAGANVLTF.

Turning to this clone: A read error may produce the germline difference seen at one junction end. The chain combines TRBV6-6 with TRBJ2-2; D gene ambiguous. Germline CDR1 MNHNY, CDR2 SVGAGI (reference sequence). The CDR3 runs 14 residues. The CDR3 nucleotides are TGTGCCGGCAGTTCCGGTCACTTGGACGGGGAGCTGTTTTTT. Protein sequence: CAGSSGHLDGELFF.

The J gene is TRBJ2-5, the V gene TRBV5-1, with unresolved D. The CDR3 length is 13 residues. From germline, CDR1 is SGHRS and CDR2 YFSETQ. Trimming took off 3 bases at V and 6 bases at J, with 12 bases between the two ends. The CDR3 sequence: CASSWLEFQTQYF. CDR3 coding DNA: TGCGCCAGCAGCTGGTTGGAGTTCCAGACCCAGTACTTC.

The J gene is TRBJ2-7, the V gene TRBV29-1, with 8 bases fitting TRBD1. The germline gives CDR1 SQVTM, CDR2 ANQGSEA. With V trimmed by 7 bases and J by 1 base, 6 bases remained unmatched. The CDR3 totals 13 residues. As DNA, the CDR3 is TGCAGCGCCGGGACAGGCCTGTCCTACGAGCAGTACTTC. Translating gives CSAGTGLSYEQYF.

This chain uses TRBV11-3 with TRBJ2-6; no definite D call. Trimming left V 4 bases short and J 4 bases short, with 11 bases between. The CDR3 is 15 amino acids. The germline CDR1 and CDR2 sequences are SGHNT and YENEEA. The CDR3 here is CASSSAMAGANVLTF. The CDR3 nucleotides read TGTGCCAGCAGCTCCGCCATGGCAGGGGCCAACGTCCTGACTTTC.

The V gene is TRBV7-2, the J gene TRBJ2-5; D may correspond to TRBD1 or TRBD2 (6 bases each). Deletions cut 5 bases from V and 5 bases from J, with 18 bases between. Germline V gene sequence: CDR1 SGHTA, CDR2 FQGNSA. The CDR3 has 15 amino acids. CDR3 in DNA: TGTGCCAGCAGCCTCCAAAGGGGGGCTGGGGAGACCCAGTACTTC. Encoded protein: CASSLQRGAGETQYF.